This T cell receptor (beta chain) was profiled in a study of T cells in Graves' hyperthyroidism and ophthalmopathy. The investigators amplified TCR beta CDR3 regions from RNA transcripts. Initially, a first-round RT-PCR of the TCR CDR3 employed the HTBI primer set. TCRdb analysed the multiplex PCR reads with MiXCR anew, one entry per CDR3 protein. The sample contains 480,000 or so distinct CDR3 sequences, 40% to 55% of which appear only once. CDR1 SGHAT and CDR2 FQDESV come from the germline V gene (reference sequence). The CDR3 length is 17 residues. Trimming stripped 5 bases from V and 1 base from J, with 20 bases between.

The gene calls are TRBV11-1 and TRBJ2-5; D gene uncertain. The specimen was peripheral blood or thyroid tissue (not recorded which). The TCR originated in an adult woman with Graves' disease, either hyperthyroidism or ophthalmopathy (not recorded which). The CDR3 DNA follows: TGTGCCAGCAGCCGGCTTATTCATCAGGACCTCCAAGAGACCCAGTACTTC. It specifies CASSRLIHQDLQETQYF.